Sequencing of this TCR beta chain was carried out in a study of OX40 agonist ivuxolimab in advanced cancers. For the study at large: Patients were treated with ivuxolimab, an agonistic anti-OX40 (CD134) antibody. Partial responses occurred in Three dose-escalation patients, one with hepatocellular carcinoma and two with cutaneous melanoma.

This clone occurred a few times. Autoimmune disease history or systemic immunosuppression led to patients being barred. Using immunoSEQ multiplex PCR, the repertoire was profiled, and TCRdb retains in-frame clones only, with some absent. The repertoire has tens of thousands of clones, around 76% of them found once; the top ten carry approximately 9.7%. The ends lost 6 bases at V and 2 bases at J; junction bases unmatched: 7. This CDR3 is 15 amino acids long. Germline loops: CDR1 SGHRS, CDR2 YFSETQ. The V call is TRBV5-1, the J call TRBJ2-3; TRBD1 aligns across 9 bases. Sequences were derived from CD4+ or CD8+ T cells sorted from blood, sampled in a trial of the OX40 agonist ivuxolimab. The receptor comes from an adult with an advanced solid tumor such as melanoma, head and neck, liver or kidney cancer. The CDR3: CASTLTGGYTDTQYF. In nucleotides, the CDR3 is TGCGCCAGCACCCTGACAGGGGGGTACACAGATACGCAGTATTTT.